This is a list of T cell receptor beta chains from one sample in a study of T cells after yellow fever vaccination. In TCRdb, the 5' RACE reads were re-called with MiXCR into one record per CDR3 protein. In the table there are 340,000 or so distinct CDR3 sequences, around an eighth of which are singletons. This sample comprised CD4+ T cells sorted from PBMCs, obtained 15 days after the yellow fever booster vaccination. These receptors were collected from a man between 18 and 35 years old who received the YFV17D yellow fever vaccine. CDR3s include the opening cysteine and the closing phenylalanine or tryptophan. The order of the fields is V gene, D gene, J gene, clone size, CDR3 protein, CDR3 DNA. The D gene is left open where the match is weak. Rows give clone size only sometimes, using once, few, many, or a class for an expanded clone.

V: TRBV4-2; D: TRBD2; J: TRBJ2-5; size: many; CDR3: CASSPTPSGAETQYF; DNA: TGTGCCAGCAGCCCCACCCCTAGCGGGGCAGAGACCCAGTACTTC
V: TRBV7-3; D: NA; J: TRBJ1-1; size: few; CDR3: CASSSRRGREAFF; DNA: TGTGCCAGCAGCTCCCGGCGAGGGCGGGAAGCTTTCTTT
V: TRBV5-1; D: NA; J: TRBJ1-2; size: many; CDR3: CASSLAGRFTPFGYTF; DNA: TGCGCCAGCAGCTTGGCGGGGCGTTTCACCCCCTTTGGCTACACCTTC
V: TRBV4-2; D: NA; J: TRBJ1-6; size: few; CDR3: CASSQVRDHWPSPLHF; DNA: TGTGCCAGCAGCCAAGTACGCGACCATTGGCCGTCACCCCTCCACTTT
V: TRBV6-5; D: NA; J: TRBJ1-2; size: few; CDR3: CASSRTGRASGYTF; DNA: TGTGCCAGCAGCAGAACAGGGCGGGCGAGTGGCTACACCTTC
V: TRBV28; D: NA; J: TRBJ1-5; size: many; CDR3: CATFRQREPYQPQHF; DNA: TGTGCCACCTTTCGACAGCGGGAACCATATCAGCCCCAGCATTTT
V: TRBV29-1; D: NA; J: TRBJ2-3; size: NA; CDR3: CSVLKGGHTDTQYF; DNA: TGCAGCGTCCTTAAGGGGGGACACACAGATACGCAGTATTTT
V: TRBV9; D: NA; J: TRBJ1-1; size: few; CDR3: CASSVSGGVGVDTEAFF; DNA: TGTGCCAGCAGCGTATCTGGGGGCGTAGGGGTTGACACTGAAGCTTTCTTT
V: TRBV7-2; D: NA; J: TRBJ2-5; size: few; CDR3: CASGWAGSTFGETQCF; DNA: TGTGCCAGCGGCTGGGCAGGGTCGACTTTTGGGGAGACCCAGTGCTTC
V: TRBV18; D: NA; J: TRBJ2-5; size: NA; CDR3: CASSPLGSHGETQYF; DNA: TGTGCCAGCTCACCACTAGGGTCCCACGGGGAGACCCAGTACTTC
V: TRBV5-1; D: NA; J: TRBJ2-5; size: many; CDR3: CASRRQAGQETQYF; DNA: TGCGCCAGCAGAAGACAGGCTGGGCAAGAGACCCAGTACTTC
V: TRBV5-1; D: NA; J: TRBJ2-7; size: few; CDR3: CASSHGATYEQYF; DNA: TGCGCCAGCAGCCACGGGGCTACCTACGAGCAGTACTTC
V: TRBV19; D: NA; J: TRBJ1-2; size: NA; CDR3: CASIFRQGDGYTF; DNA: TGTGCCAGTATCTTCCGTCAGGGCGACGGCTACACCTTC
V: TRBV5-1; D: NA; J: TRBJ1-4; size: few; CDR3: CASSSYGDSNEKLFF; DNA: TGCGCCAGCAGCTCGTATGGGGATTCTAATGAAAAACTGTTTTTT
V: TRBV27; D: NA; J: TRBJ2-2; size: many; CDR3: CASSLFGGANTGELFF; DNA: TGTGCCAGCAGTCTCTTTGGGGGGGCAAACACCGGGGAGCTGTTTTTT
V: TRBV5-1; D: NA; J: TRBJ2-5; size: NA; CDR3: CASSLGAKQETQYF; DNA: TGCGCCAGCAGCTTGGGGGCAAAACAAGAGACCCAGTACTTC
V: TRBV5-1; D: TRBD1; J: TRBJ2-3; size: few; CDR3: CASSYNRGRGDTQYF; DNA: TGCGCCAGCAGCTATAACAGGGGCCGAGGGGATACGCAGTATTTT
V: TRBV5-1; D: TRBD2; J: TRBJ2-1; size: NA; CDR3: CASSLGGLAGREQFF; DNA: TGCGCCAGCAGCTTGGGAGGACTAGCGGGGCGGGAGCAGTTCTTC
V: TRBV6-5; D: TRBD1; J: TRBJ1-2; size: few; CDR3: CASSYDRVGGYTF; DNA: TGTGCCAGCAGTTACGACAGGGTTGGCGGCTACACCTTC
V: TRBV7-9; D: TRBD1; J: TRBJ2-1; size: NA; CDR3: CASSPTATGYNEQFF; DNA: TGTGCCAGCAGCCCAACCGCGACAGGGTACAATGAGCAGTTCTTC
V: TRBV9; D: NA; J: TRBJ1-6; size: NA; CDR3: CASSVSQNSPLHF; DNA: TGTGCCAGCAGCGTATCACAGAATTCACCCCTCCACTTT
V: TRBV19; D: NA; J: TRBJ2-5; size: NA; CDR3: CASSLGGQTQYF; DNA: TGTGCCAGTAGTCTCGGGGGGCAGACCCAGTACTTC
V: TRBV29-1; D: TRBD1; J: TRBJ1-1; size: NA; CDR3: CSALTGASNTEAFF; DNA: TGCAGCGCCCTGACAGGGGCGTCGAACACTGAAGCTTTCTTT
V: TRBV11-2; D: NA; J: TRBJ2-5; size: NA; CDR3: CASSLAGAPETQYF; DNA: TGTGCCAGCAGCTTAGCGGGGGCCCCGGAGACCCAGTACTTC
V: TRBV12-3/TRBV12-4; D: NA; J: TRBJ2-3; size: many; CDR3: CASSFTQGSSTDTQYF; DNA: TGTGCCAGCAGTTTCACGCAAGGTTCTAGCACAGATACGCAGTATTTT
V: TRBV12-3/TRBV12-4; D: NA; J: TRBJ1-3; size: many; CDR3: CASTLHGGDGNTIYF; DNA: TGTGCCAGCACCCTACACGGAGGGGACGGAAACACCATATATTTT
V: TRBV18; D: TRBD1; J: TRBJ1-6; size: NA; CDR3: CASSQGQGSVLNSPLHF; DNA: TGTGCCAGCTCACAGGGACAGGGAAGTGTTCTGAATTCACCCCTCCACTTT
V: TRBV24-1; D: NA; J: TRBJ2-3; size: NA; CDR3: CATSEQGRGTQYF; DNA: TGTGCCACCAGTGAGCAGGGGCGGGGTACGCAGTATTTT
V: TRBV3-1; D: NA; J: TRBJ2-3; size: many; CDR3: CASSPSGADTQYF; DNA: TGTGCCAGCAGCCCCTCAGGGGCAGATACGCAGTATTTT
V: TRBV12-3/TRBV12-4; D: TRBD1; J: TRBJ1-4; size: many; CDR3: CASSRDREGTELFF; DNA: TGTGCCAGCAGCCGGGACAGGGAAGGAACGGAACTGTTTTTT
V: TRBV28; D: TRBD2; J: TRBJ2-3; size: few; CDR3: CASSWSGGATDTQYF; DNA: TGTGCCAGCAGCTGGAGCGGGGGGGCAACAGATACGCAGTATTTT
V: TRBV11-2; D: TRBD1; J: TRBJ1-2; size: many; CDR3: CASSLDSGTGTYGYTF; DNA: TGTGCCAGCAGCTTAGATTCGGGGACAGGGACCTATGGCTACACCTTC
V: TRBV29-1; D: NA; J: TRBJ2-5; size: NA; CDR3: CSGRDFQETQYF; DNA: TGCAGCGGCCGGGACTTCCAAGAGACCCAGTACTTC
V: TRBV7-9; D: NA; J: TRBJ1-3; size: NA; CDR3: CASSFPGKGGNTIYF; DNA: TGTGCCAGCAGCTTCCCGGGGAAAGGTGGAAACACCATATATTTT
V: TRBV5-1; D: NA; J: TRBJ2-3; size: many; CDR3: CASKPNVVVRTDTQYF; DNA: TGCGCCAGCAAACCTAATGTGGTAGTTCGCACAGATACGCAGTATTTT
V: TRBV6-5; D: TRBD2; J: TRBJ2-3; size: many; CDR3: CASSYSTGLAGDIYDPDTQYF; DNA: TGTGCCAGCAGTTACTCCACCGGACTAGCGGGGGACATTTATGATCCAGATACGCAGTATTTT
V: TRBV18; D: NA; J: TRBJ2-1; size: NA; CDR3: CASSPRDLQEDNEQFF; DNA: TGTGCCAGCTCACCTCGCGATTTACAGGAGGACAATGAGCAGTTCTTC
V: TRBV6-2/TRBV6-3; D: TRBD2; J: TRBJ2-3; size: few; CDR3: CASSDSGGRDTQYF; DNA: TGTGCCAGCAGTGATAGCGGGGGGCGAGATACGCAGTATTTT
V: TRBV5-1; D: TRBD1; J: TRBJ2-7; size: few; CDR3: CASSLTGNSAYEQYF; DNA: TGCGCCAGCAGTCTGACAGGGAACTCAGCCTACGAGCAGTACTTC
V: TRBV5-1; D: TRBD1; J: TRBJ1-2; size: NA; CDR3: CASSPRTGAHYGYTF; DNA: TGCGCCAGCAGCCCGCGGACAGGGGCCCACTATGGCTACACCTTC
V: TRBV5-1; D: NA; J: TRBJ2-3; size: many; CDR3: CASSLLGTTDTQYF; DNA: TGCGCCAGCAGCCTGCTAGGCACCACAGATACGCAGTATTTT
V: TRBV7-9; D: TRBD1; J: TRBJ2-7; size: NA; CDR3: CASSFDRVGEQYF; DNA: TGTGCCAGCAGCTTCGACAGGGTGGGAGAGCAGTACTTC
V: TRBV4-3; D: NA; J: TRBJ2-6; size: few; CDR3: CASSQRRDMANVLTF; DNA: TGCGCCAGCAGCCAGCGACGGGACATGGCCAACGTCCTGACTTTC
V: TRBV19; D: NA; J: TRBJ1-6; size: once; CDR3: CASTMDPFSNSPLHF; DNA: TGTGCCAGTACCATGGATCCCTTCTCGAATTCACCCCTCCACTTT
V: TRBV7-2; D: NA; J: TRBJ2-5; size: NA; CDR3: CASSLYLARETQYF; DNA: TGTGCCAGCAGCTTATACCTAGCGAGAGAGACCCAGTACTTC
V: TRBV7-2; D: TRBD2; J: TRBJ2-1; size: few; CDR3: CASSLPSASGGASYNEQFF; DNA: TGTGCCAGCAGCTTGCCCTCGGCTAGCGGGGGTGCTTCCTACAATGAGCAGTTCTTC
V: TRBV7-2; D: NA; J: TRBJ1-5; size: few; CDR3: CASSLSSQPQHF; DNA: TGTGCCAGCAGCTTATCTTCTCAGCCCCAGCATTTT
V: TRBV6-5; D: NA; J: TRBJ2-5; size: few; CDR3: CASSYGWGRETQYF; DNA: TGTGCCAGCAGTTACGGTTGGGGCCGCGAGACCCAGTACTTC
V: TRBV27; D: NA; J: TRBJ2-7; size: few; CDR3: CASQYQADRSYEQYF; DNA: TGTGCCAGCCAATACCAGGCGGACAGATCCTACGAGCAGTACTTC
V: TRBV7-6; D: NA; J: TRBJ2-5; size: NA; CDR3: CASTPSRRTRSGTQYF; DNA: TGTGCCAGCACCCCCAGCCGGAGGACGAGATCGGGGACCCAGTACTTC